This is a list of T cell receptor beta chains from one sample in a study of cytomegalovirus exposure and HLA in healthy donors. TCRdb's table, derived via immunoSEQ multiplex PCR, lists solely in-frame clones and lacks some. The sample records roughly 92,000 clones, about 7.6% being singletons. The sample consisted of PBMCs. The origin of the receptors is a man aged 45-60 years in good health and CMV-seronegative. Each CDR3 is given with its conserved first and last residue. The order of the fields is V gene, D gene, J gene, clone size, CDR3 protein, CDR3 DNA. The D gene is left open where the match is weak. Expanded clones get a size class; other rows say once, few or many, or leave the size out.

TRBV7-3	.	TRBJ1-1	.	CASSLTGSTEAFF	TGTGCCAGCAGCTTAACGGGCTCCACTGAAGCTTTCTTT
TRBV5-8	TRBD1	TRBJ2-7	few	CASSFLGQGALEQYF	TGTGCCAGCAGCTTCCTCGGACAGGGGGCATTGGAGCAGTACTTC
TRBV7-6	TRBD1	TRBJ2-6	few	CASSRRQGAGANVLTF	TGTGCCAGCAGCAGACGCCAGGGGGCAGGGGCCAACGTCCTGACTTTC
TRBV2	TRBD2	TRBJ2-3	few	CASSDSAGTSTRADTQYF	TGTGCCAGCAGCGACAGCGCAGGGACTAGCACCCGCGCAGATACGCAGTATTTT
TRBV19	.	TRBJ1-4	.	CASSFGTTNEKLFF	TGTGCCAGTAGTTTCGGTACAACTAATGAAAAACTGTTTTTT
TRBV6-6	TRBD1	TRBJ1-6	few	CASSPDRGGNSPLHF	TGTGCCAGCAGTCCTGACAGGGGCGGCAATTCACCCCTCCACTTT
TRBV11-2	.	TRBJ1-5	.	CASSAGEAFNQPQHF	TGTGCCAGCAGTGCGGGAGAGGCCTTTAATCAGCCCCAGCATTTT
TRBV5-4	TRBD1	TRBJ2-7	few	CASSPGQGGREQYF	TGTGCCAGCAGCCCGGGACAGGGGGGGAGGGAGCAGTACTTC
TRBV7-2	.	TRBJ2-1	few	CASSPGFDEQFF	TGTGCCAGCAGCCCAGGGTTCGATGAGCAGTTCTTC
TRBV27	.	TRBJ2-7	few	CASSLKTGVSYEQYF	TGTGCCAGCAGTTTAAAGACAGGCGTATCCTACGAGCAGTACTTC
TRBV28	.	TRBJ2-1	.	CASSLWRSSYNEQFF	TGTGCCAGCAGTTTATGGAGATCCTCCTACAATGAGCAGTTCTTC
TRBV14	.	TRBJ1-1	few	CASSTVRGTEAFF	TGTGCCAGCAGTACGGTCCGCGGTACTGAAGCTTTCTTT
TRBV27	TRBD1	TRBJ1-4	few	CASSLGTGYNEKLFF	TGTGCCAGCAGTTTAGGGACAGGCTATAATGAAAAACTGTTTTTT
TRBV11-2	.	TRBJ2-2	few	CASSGGWGTGELFF	TGTGCCAGCAGCGGAGGGTGGGGCACCGGGGAGCTGTTTTTT
TRBV5-1	TRBD2	TRBJ2-7	few	CASSLVGLVSEQYF	TGCGCCAGCAGCTTGGTAGGACTAGTAAGCGAGCAGTACTTC
TRBV12-2	.	TRBJ2-5	.	CASRLVRAGSRETQYF	TGTGCAAGTCGCTTAGTACGAGCAGGGTCAAGGGAGACCCAGTACTTC
TRBV9	TRBD1	TRBJ2-6	few	CASSPRETTGGTITGANVLTF	TGTGCCAGCAGCCCACGCGAAACGACAGGGGGCACTATAACTGGGGCCAACGTCCTGACTTTC
TRBV7-6	TRBD2	TRBJ2-7	.	CASSSNLAGATYEQYF	TGTGCCAGCAGCTCGAATTTAGCGGGAGCCACCTACGAGCAGTACTTC
TRBV4-2	.	TRBJ1-4	.	CASSQDGSATNEKLFF	TGTGCCAGCAGCCAAGACGGTAGCGCAACTAATGAAAAACTGTTTTTT
TRBV9	TRBD2	TRBJ2-3	few	CASSVTAGGYTDTQYF	TGTGCCAGCAGCGTCACCGCGGGGGGGTACACAGATACGCAGTATTTT
TRBV29-1	.	TRBJ1-1	.	CSVGIGGMNTEAFF	TGCAGCGTTGGTATCGGTGGTATGAACACTGAAGCTTTCTTT
TRBV27	TRBD1	TRBJ2-5	few	CASSSTTGVVRETQYF	TGTGCCAGCAGTTCCACGACAGGGGTGGTCAGAGAGACCCAGTACTTC
TRBV2	TRBD1	TRBJ1-5	few	CASSGGGTGNQPQHF	TGTGCCAGCAGTGGGGGGGGGACAGGGAATCAGCCCCAGCATTTT
TRBV30	TRBD2	TRBJ2-2	.	CAGRLAGRTGELFF	TGTGCCGGTCGGCTAGCGGGCCGCACCGGGGAGCTGTTTTTT
TRBV6-5	TRBD1	TRBJ1-1	.	CASSYRQGVDVAAFF	TGTGCCAGCAGTTACAGACAGGGCGTAGACGTGGCGGCTTTCTTT
TRBV30	.	TRBJ1-3	few	CAWSTQIGNTIYF	TGTGCCTGGAGTACACAGATTGGAAACACCATATATTTT
TRBV7-8	.	TRBJ1-5	many	CASSLEAVSNQPQHF	TGTGCCAGCAGCTTAGAGGCGGTTAGCAATCAGCCCCAGCATTTT
TRBV7-6	TRBD2	TRBJ2-5	few	CASSSSGGGPQYF	TGTGCCAGCAGCTCTAGCGGGGGTGGGCCCCAGTACTTC
TRBV30	.	TRBJ1-1	.	CAWRQTNTEAFF	TGTGCCTGGAGACAAACGAACACTGAAGCTTTCTTT
TRBV11-3	.	TRBJ1-2	few	CASSLRVLCRALNYGYTF	TGTGCCAGCAGCTTACGAGTGCTTTGCAGGGCCCTCAACTATGGCTACACCTTC
TRBV5-7	TRBD1	TRBJ2-1	.	CASSLEFCRTGVNEQFF	TGTGCCAGCAGCTTGGAATTCTGTAGGACAGGTGTTAATGAGCAGTTCTTC
TRBV11-2	.	TRBJ2-2	.	CASRELGPGVPGELFF	TGTGCCAGCAGGGAATTAGGCCCAGGGGTCCCCGGGGAGCTGTTTTTT
TRBV9	TRBD2	TRBJ2-7	few	CASHGGASNEQYF	TGTGCCAGCCACGGGGGGGCTAGTAACGAGCAGTACTTC
TRBV7-2	.	TRBJ1-5	.	CASSLGAIDNQPQHF	TGTGCCAGCAGCTTAGGCGCGATAGACAATCAGCCCCAGCATTTT
TRBV11-2	.	TRBJ1-1	few	CASSISRVFEAFF	TGTGCCAGCAGCATAAGCAGGGTCTTCGAAGCTTTCTTT
TRBV6-1	TRBD1	TRBJ2-7	few	CASSYRGNLYEQYF	TGTGCCAGCAGCTACAGGGGAAACCTCTACGAGCAGTACTTC
TRBV30	TRBD2	TRBJ2-3	few	CAWRIAGSTDTQYF	TGTGCCTGGCGTATAGCGGGAAGCACAGATACGCAGTATTTT
TRBV4-1	.	TRBJ1-6	few	CASSQDVAGGYSDSPLHF	TGCGCCAGCAGCCAAGATGTCGCGGGGGGCTACAGTGATTCACCCCTCCACTTT
TRBV19	TRBD2	TRBJ2-5	few	CASSIAGGQETQYF	TGTGCCAGTAGTATCGCGGGGGGCCAAGAGACCCAGTACTTC
TRBV5-4	TRBD2	TRBJ2-5	.	CASSPYSGGHKTQYF	TGTGCCAGCAGCCCGTATAGCGGGGGGCATAAGACCCAGTACTTC